Shown below are 27 T cell receptor beta chains from a single sample sequenced in a study of T cells after posttransplantation cyclophosphamide. Repertoires were generated with immunoSEQ multiplex PCR, while TCRdb's copy carries only in-frame clones and drops some. Of roughly 2,600 clones listed, 70% to 90% are singletons. The specimen was CD8+ T cells sorted from PBMCs. The receptor set was obtained from a woman in her forties or fifties in good health and a related stem cell transplant donor.

The chain uses TRBV19 and TRBJ1-2, with TRBD1 identical over 7 bases. Germline values: CDR1 LNHDA, CDR2 SQIVND (reference sequence). CDR3 size: 14 residues. With V trimmed by 7 bases and J by 5 bases, 10 bases remained unmatched. The CDR3 DNA sequence: TGTGCCAGTACTACAGGGGAATTTTCGTATGGCTACACCTTC. Translating it yields CASTTGEFSYGYTF. Using reference TRBV19 and TRBJ1-2 for the parts outside the CDR3, the full variable domain is DGGITQSPKYLFRKEGQNVTLSCEQNLNHDAMYWYRQDPGQGLRLIYYSQIVNDFQKGDIAEGYSVSREKKESFPLTVTSAQKNPTAFYLCASTTGEFSYGYTFGSGTRLTVV.

This chain joins TRBV11-2 and TRBJ1-5, with TRBD1 matching over 7 bases. Germline V lookup: CDR1 SGHAT, CDR2 FQNNGV. This CDR3 is 14 amino acids long. Trimming at V came to 6 bases and at J to 10 bases, leaving 12 bases not matched to a gene. CDR3 coding DNA: TGTGCCAGCAGTTTCTGGGGGACAGCTAGTCCCCAGCATTTT. Translated, it gives CASSFWGTASPQHF.

V usage is TRBV28 and J usage is TRBJ2-5; maybe TRBD1 (5 bases). The V end lost 3 bases, the J end lost 3 bases, and 14 bases lay between the germline ends. The CDR3 runs to 15 residues. Germline V gene data show CDR1 as MDHEN and CDR2 as SYDVKM. CDR3 in DNA: TGTGCCAGCAGTTTCTCCCGGACAAATAAAGAGACCCAGTACTTC. As protein: CASSFSRTNKETQYF.

This clone was seen just once. This chain uses TRBV6-5 with TRBJ1-5; 9 bases align to TRBD1. CDR3 length equals 14 residues. Unmatched junction bases numbered 7, after V lost 6 bases and J lost 7 bases. Germline CDR1 and CDR2: MNHEY and SVGAGI. CDR3 sequence reads: CASSRGQGGQPQHF. DNA for the CDR3: TGTGCCAGCAGCCGGGGACAGGGAGGACAGCCCCAGCATTTT.

V usage is TRBV5-4 and J usage is TRBJ2-4, with 9 bases matching TRBD1. The V gene end was trimmed by 4 bases and the J gene end by 1 base; junction bases not matched to a gene: 9. The CDR3 is 17 amino acids. The germline gives CDR1 SGHNT, CDR2 YYREEE (reference sequence). DNA of the CDR3: TGTGCCAGCAGCCTTGGTCGGGACAGGGATGCCAAAAACATTCAGTACTTC. Protein product: CASSLGRDRDAKNIQYF.

The chain is built from TRBV6-4 and TRBJ2-3, with 8 positions matching TRBD1. The length of the CDR3 is 15 residues. J lost 0 bases, V lost 3 bases, and 2 bases had no gene match. CDR1 is MRHNA, CDR2 SNTAGT, per germline. The CDR3 here is CASSDGQGSTDTQYF. The CDR3 region has the DNA TGTGCCAGCAGTGATGGACAGGGTAGCACAGATACGCAGTATTTT.

The chain employs TRBV9 and TRBJ2-7; the D gene is possibly TRBD2 (6 bases). CDR1 and CDR2 (germline): SGDLS, YYNGEE. Trimming shortened V by 0 bases and J by 8 bases, and 9 bases separated the two germline ends. This CDR3 is 12 amino acids long. The CDR3 region has the DNA TGTGCCAGCAGCGTAGCCGGGGGTCAGCAGTACTTC. Translation: CASSVAGGQQYF.

The chain combines TRBV28 with TRBJ2-7, with TRBD1 as a possible D gene (5 bases). This CDR3 contains 12 residues. The V gene's germline CDR1 is MDHEN and CDR2 SYDVKM. V lost 3 bases and J 5 bases, leaving 8 bases between the germline ends. CDR3 amino acids: CASSFSGNEQYF. The CDR3 DNA reads TGTGCCAGCAGTTTTTCAGGGAACGAGCAGTACTTC.

This chain connects TRBV11-2 to TRBJ2-7, with TRBD1 as a possible D gene (6 bases). Per germline, CDR1 SGHAT and CDR2 FQNNGV. V was pared by 3 bases and J by 6 bases, with 12 bases between. CDR3 length: 13 residues. CDR3 in DNA: TGTGCCAGCAGCTTGGGACATCTTTCCGAGCAGTACTTC. As protein: CASSLGHLSEQYF.

The rearrangement joins TRBV6-5 to TRBJ2-3; no clear D. The germline V and J ends were trimmed by 0 bases and 4 bases, with 2 bases remaining between them. Germline lookup yields CDR1 MNHEY and CDR2 SVGAGI. CDR3 length: 12 residues. The CDR3 coding sequence is TGTGCCAGCAGTTACTCCTCAGATACGCAGTATTTT. It codes for CASSYSSDTQYF.

The chain couples TRBV27 to TRBJ1-4; D is undetermined. This CDR3 spans 15 amino acids. Germline CDR1 is MNHEY and CDR2 is SMNVEV (reference sequence). V was trimmed by 3 bases and J by 0 bases, leaving 8 bases between them. DNA of the CDR3: TGTGCCAGCAGTTTGACACTTGCAACTAATGAAAAACTGTTTTTT. This translates into CASSLTLATNEKLFF.

This chain joins TRBV13 and TRBJ2-7; 10 bases agree with TRBD1. Germline V lookup: CDR1 PRHDT, CDR2 FYEKMQ (reference sequence). Trimming cost V 3 bases and J 6 bases; bases outside gene matches: 5. The CDR3 loop spans 14 amino acids. For the CDR3, the DNA is TGTGCCAGCAGCTTGGGACAGGGGCTCGGCGAGCAGTACTTC. It encodes CASSLGQGLGEQYF.

In regard to this clone: This may arise from a read error, as a much more abundant clone is one base away. The chain uses TRBV6-5 and TRBJ2-2, with TRBD1 matching 9 bases. Germline-derived CDR1 and CDR2 are MNHEY and SVGAGI. The CDR3 runs to 16 residues. As DNA, the CDR3 is TGTGCCAGCAGTTACAGCGGGACAGGGAACGCCGGGGAGCTGTTTTTT. Translated: CASSYSGTGNAGELFF.

The genes are TRBV27 and TRBJ1-6; TRBD1 matches at 7 bases. Germline V lookup: CDR1 MNHEY, CDR2 SMNVEV (reference sequence). There are 15 residues in the CDR3. V gave up 4 bases and J gave up 6 bases; unmatched junction bases: 6. The DNA for the CDR3 is TGTGCCAGCAGTTCCGCCGGGACAGCTAATTCACCCCTCCACTTT. It is translated as CASSSAGTANSPLHF.

The rearrangement links TRBV2 to TRBJ2-1, with 10 nucleotides matching TRBD2. The CDR3 runs 15 residues. Trimming took 9 bases from V and 5 from J; bases not matched to a gene: 10. The germline V gene has CDR1 SNHLY and CDR2 FYNNEI. CDR3 sequence: CASTDPGTSDNEQFF. CDR3 DNA sequence: TGTGCCAGTACCGACCCCGGGACTAGCGACAATGAGCAGTTCTTC.

The chain recombines TRBV14 with TRBJ2-1, with a weak D call TRBD2 (5 bases). With 4 bases removed from V and 9 bases from J, the gap between germline ends came to 16 bases. The length of the CDR3 is 14 residues. CDR1 and CDR2 (germline): SGHDN, FVKESK. DNA for the CDR3: TGTGCCAGCAGCCCCCCGTTGGGGAGTGGTGAGCAGTTCTTC. Its protein is CASSPPLGSGEQFF.

This rearrangement joins TRBV7-3 to TRBJ2-5; D is perhaps TRBD1 (5 bases). The CDR3 has 16 residues. V lost 0 bases to trimming and J lost 3 bases, with 14 bases between them. CDR1 and CDR2 (germline): SGHTA, FQGTGA. CDR3 protein: CASSLTGWGRKETQYF. The DNA for the CDR3 is TGTGCCAGCAGCTTAACGGGGTGGGGCAGAAAAGAGACCCAGTACTTC. The complete variable domain, with remaining parts taken from reference TRBV7-3 and TRBJ2-5, reads GAGVSQTPSNKVTEKGKYVELRCDPISGHTALYWYRQSLGQGPEFLIYFQGTGAADDSGLPNDRFFAVRPEGSVSTLKIQRTERGDSAVYLCASSLTGWGRKETQYFGPGTRLLVL.

This chain uses TRBV6-4 with TRBJ2-2; the match to TRBD2 covers 9 bases. This CDR3 is 18 amino acids long. The trim removed 7 bases at V and 2 bases at J, leaving 14 bases unmatched. Germline CDR1 and CDR2: MRHNA and SNTAGT. CDR3 sequence (DNA): TGTGCCAGCATCAGGGGCGGGAGGGCCCGGGGAAACACCGGGGAGCTGTTTTTT. Translating gives CASIRGGRARGNTGELFF.

This chain connects TRBV27 to TRBJ2-1, with D tentatively TRBD1 (6 bases). Trimming cost V 2 bases and J 2 bases, with 7 bases left between them. Germline CDR1 MNHEY, CDR2 SMNVEV (reference sequence). The CDR3 loop spans 14 amino acids. The CDR3 sequence is CASSLRTAYNEQFF. The CDR3 coding sequence is TGTGCCAGCAGTTTACGGACAGCCTACAATGAGCAGTTCTTC.

The chain is built from TRBV9 and TRBJ2-3; D is perhaps TRBD1 (6 bases). Trimming left V 3 bases short and J 2 bases short, with 13 bases between. Germline V gives CDR1 SGDLS, CDR2 YYNGEE. The CDR3 loop spans 15 amino acids. DNA of the CDR3: TGTGCCAGCAGCGACCGGGACATGTTCACAGATACGCAGTATTTT. Protein product: CASSDRDMFTDTQYF.

CDR3 sequence reads: CASSQGYSNQPQHF. The CDR3 DNA is TGTGCCAGCTCGCAGGGGTATAGCAATCAGCCCCAGCATTTT. The chain uses TRBV6-5 and TRBJ1-5; D is possibly TRBD1 (6 bases). Germline values: CDR1 MNHEY, CDR2 SVGAGI. The CDR3 is made up of 14 amino acids. Trimming took 8 bases from V and 0 from J, leaving 11 bases between them.

The chain joins TRBV5-6 to TRBJ2-6, with D unresolved. Looked up from germline, CDR1 is SGHDT and CDR2 is YYEEEE. The V and J ends lost 6 bases and 5 bases respectively, with 21 bases between them. CDR3 length: 17 amino acids. For the CDR3, the DNA is TGTGCCAGCAATTTCAACAATAGTCACAGTCGGGCCAACGTCCTGACTTTC. Its translation: CASNFNNSHSRANVLTF.

The V and J genes are TRBV27 and TRBJ2-1; maybe TRBD1 (5 bases). Germline V gene sequence: CDR1 MNHEY, CDR2 SMNVEV (reference sequence). Between the trimmed V and J ends, which lost 5 bases and 6 bases, there was a span of 14 bases. The CDR3 totals 14 residues. CDR3 amino acids: CASSLGVSLNEQFF. The DNA for the CDR3 is TGTGCCAGCAGTCTAGGGGTATCACTCAATGAGCAGTTCTTC.

This chain connects TRBV6-4 to TRBJ2-1; 8 bases fit TRBD2. Trimming at V came to 2 bases and at J to 7 bases, leaving 7 bases not matched to a gene. Germline V gene lookup returns CDR1 MRHNA and CDR2 SNTAGT. The CDR3 runs 15 residues. For the CDR3, the DNA is TGTGCCAGCAGTGACGGGGCGGGAGGACGGAATGAGCAGTTCTTC. Translated: CASSDGAGGRNEQFF.

The chain carries TRBV5-6 and TRBJ1-3; possibly TRBD1 for D (6 bases). CDR1 and CDR2 (germline): SGHDT, YYEEEE. Trimming shortened V by 6 bases and J by 3 bases, and 13 bases separated the two germline ends. The length of the CDR3 is 14 residues. The CDR3, as DNA: TGTGCCAGCACACAGGGTAGGGTTGGAAACACCATATATTTT. Translated, it gives CASTQGRVGNTIYF.

This clone was picked up one time. V and J are TRBV6-1 and TRBJ2-1; 14 bases agree with TRBD2. Per the germline V gene, CDR1 is MNHNS and CDR2 is SASEGT. The junction had 1 base not matched to a gene; V was cut back by 1 base and J by 8 bases. The CDR3 covers 15 residues. CDR3 bases: TGTGCCAGCAGTGAAGGGGGACTAGCGGGAGATGAGCAGTTCTTC. Its protein is CASSEGGLAGDEQFF.

The chain joins TRBV4-1 to TRBJ2-7; 10 bases agree with TRBD1. In germline, CDR1 is MGHRA, CDR2 YSYEKL. Trimming took 6 bases from V and 1 from J; bases not matched to a gene: 3. This CDR3 region has 14 residues. CDR3 loop: CASRLGQGSYEQYF. The DNA for the CDR3 is TGCGCCAGCAGACTGGGACAGGGGTCCTACGAGCAGTACTTC.